These 27 T cell receptor beta chains came from one sample sequenced in a study of Tregs in tolerant kidney transplant recipients. TCRdb's table, derived via immunoSEQ multiplex PCR, lists solely in-frame clones and lacks some. Of about 240,000 clones listed, 80% to 85% are singletons. Sequencing input: CD4+ T cells from blood. Source of these receptors: a human donor in good health.

The rearrangement uses TRBV9 and TRBJ2-7; D tentatively fits TRBD1 or TRBD2 (5 bases each). Germline lookup yields CDR1 SGDLS and CDR2 YYNGEE. The V gene lost 4 bases and the J gene lost 3 bases, with 20 bases spanning the gap. The CDR3 has 16 amino acids. The chain's CDR3 is CASSPEGPKDRYEQYF. The CDR3 bases are TGTGCCAGCAGCCCAGAGGGGCCAAAGGACCGCTACGAGCAGTACTTC.

V and J are TRBV7-2 and TRBJ2-7; 15 positions match TRBD2. V was pared by 5 bases and J by 7 bases, with 6 bases of the junction left unmatched. Germline assignment: CDR1 SGHTA and CDR2 FQGNSA. The CDR3 contains 15 residues. CDR3 sequence (DNA): TGTGCCAGCAGCCTAGGACTAGCGGGAGGGGGAGAGCAGTACTTC. This gives the protein CASSLGLAGGGEQYF.

This chain links TRBV5-1 with TRBJ1-2, with D possibly matching TRBD1 (6 bases). V lost 6 bases and J lost 2, with 17 bases in between. The CDR3 is 15 residues long. The germline V gene has CDR1 SGHRS and CDR2 YFSETQ. The CDR3: CASTPNGGANYGYTF. The CDR3 DNA follows: TGCGCCAGCACCCCGAATGGGGGGGCCAACTATGGCTACACCTTC.

In regard to this clone: This sample includes further DNA sequences coding for the same CDR3. CDR3 bases: TGTGCCAGCTCACCACGCGGAGGGACAGGGAACACTGAAGCTTTCTTT. Protein: CASSPRGGTGNTEAFF. The chain recombines TRBV18 with TRBJ1-1, with TRBD1 matching 8 bases. This CDR3 has 16 amino acids. Germline V CDR1 and CDR2: KGHSH, LQKENI. V lost 1 base to trimming and J lost 1 base; unmatched junction nucleotides: 5.

This clone was recorded a few times. The chain couples TRBV11-2 to TRBJ2-2, with 9 bases fitting TRBD1. This CDR3 has 15 residues. Germline V gene lookup returns CDR1 SGHAT and CDR2 FQNNGV. V shed 8 bases and J 6 bases; nucleotides not matched to a gene: 10. CDR3 sequence reads: CASGQVQGAAGELFF. In DNA form, the CDR3 reads TGTGCCAGCGGCCAAGTACAGGGGGCGGCCGGGGAGCTGTTTTTT. Complete variable domain (other parts from reference TRBV11-2 and TRBJ2-2): EAGVAQSPRYKIIEKRQSVAFWCNPISGHATLYWYQQILGQGPKLLIQFQNNGVVDDSQLPKDRFSAERLKGVDSTLKIQPAKLEDSAVYLCASGQVQGAAGELFFGEGSRLTVL.

This sequence joins TRBV7-9 and TRBJ2-7; D is ambiguous. Between the trimmed V and J ends, which lost 5 bases and 0 bases, there was a span of 5 bases. Germline CDR1 SEHNR, CDR2 FQNEAQ (reference sequence). The CDR3 runs to 12 residues. This CDR3 reads CASSPSSYEQYF. In nucleotides, the CDR3 is TGTGCCAGCAGCCCTAGCTCCTACGAGCAGTACTTC.

The genes are TRBV19 and TRBJ2-7, with 9 bases matching TRBD1. Per the germline V gene, CDR1 is LNHDA and CDR2 is SQIVND (reference sequence). V shed 4 bases, J shed 2 bases, and the junction held 3 bases outside the gene matches. CDR3 size: 14 residues. This CDR3 is CASSNDRGAYEQYF. CDR3 bases: TGTGCCAGTAGTAACGACAGGGGGGCCTACGAGCAGTACTTC.

The chain has TRBV4-2 and TRBJ1-3; D unclear. V gave up 1 base and J gave up 4 bases, with 5 bases separating them. Per germline, CDR1 LGHNA and CDR2 YNFKEQ. This CDR3 contains 13 residues. CDR3 amino acids: CASSQARGNTIYF. Written as DNA, the CDR3 is TGTGCCAGCAGCCAAGCTCGAGGAAACACCATATATTTT.

The genes are TRBV15 and TRBJ1-4; 9 nucleotides align to TRBD1. Per the germline V gene, CDR1 is LNHNV and CDR2 is YYDKDF (reference sequence). The CDR3 sequence is 19 residues long. Trimming removed 0 bases from V and 6 bases from J; junction bases left unmatched: 14. For the CDR3, the DNA is TGTGCCACCAGCAGAGAGAGAGGAGGAGCAACAGGGGGCTATGAAAAACTGTTTTTT. Translated: CATSRERGGATGGYEKLFF.

This chain links TRBV6-5 with TRBJ2-7; 9 positions agree with TRBD1. Germline values: CDR1 MNHEY, CDR2 SVGAGI. The CDR3 runs to 16 residues. J gave up 4 bases and V 0 bases, and 7 bases lay outside the gene matches. The CDR3 region has the DNA TGTGCCAGCAGTTACTCGCCCGGGACAGGGAGGTACGAGCAGTACTTC. The encoded protein is CASSYSPGTGRYEQYF.

J is TRBJ2-7 and V is TRBV11-2; maybe TRBD1 (6 bases). Per the germline V gene, CDR1 is SGHAT and CDR2 is FQNNGV. V lost 5 bases and J 6 bases, leaving 20 bases between the germline ends. There are 15 residues in the CDR3. Here the CDR3 reads CASSHQRGSWGEQYF. CDR3 nucleotide sequence: TGTGCCAGCAGCCACCAAAGGGGGAGCTGGGGCGAGCAGTACTTC.

The J gene is TRBJ2-1, the V gene TRBV7-2; 8 nucleotides line up with TRBD2. The CDR3 covers 15 residues. Unmatched junction bases numbered 3, after V lost 5 bases and J lost 0 bases. The germline gives CDR1 SGHTA, CDR2 FQGNSA. DNA for the CDR3: TGTGCCAGCAGCCGGGGGGGTCCCTCCTACAATGAGCAGTTCTTC. Translating gives CASSRGGPSYNEQFF.

The chain links TRBV5-4 to TRBJ2-1, with TRBD1 matching 9 bases. After removal of 4 bases from V and 6 bases from J, the junction contained 5 bases not matched to a gene. This CDR3 spans 14 amino acids. The germline V gene has CDR1 SGHNT and CDR2 YYREEE (reference sequence). The CDR3 DNA is TGTGCCAGCAGCCGGGGACAGGGCGGCAATGAGCAGTTCTTC. Its translation: CASSRGQGGNEQFF. The variable domain in full, with the rest retrieved from reference TRBV5-4 and TRBJ2-1, is ETGVTQSPTHLIKTRGQQVTLRCSSQSGHNTVSWYQQALGQGPQFIFQYYREEENGRGNFPPRFSGLQFPNYSSELNVNALELDDSALYLCASSRGQGGNEQFFGPGTRLTVL.

This clone was seen a handful of times. The chain couples TRBV6-5 to TRBJ1-5, with no clear D. V was clipped by 4 bases and J by 3 bases, with 4 bases between them. This CDR3 comprises 12 residues. The germline gives CDR1 MNHEY, CDR2 SVGAGI. The CDR3 reads CASSFINQPQHF. CDR3 nucleotides: TGTGCCAGCAGTTTCATCAATCAGCCCCAGCATTTT.

In the case of this clone: At one boundary the junction diverges from the germline segment, which might be a read error. V gene TRBV5-1 combines with J gene TRBJ2-1; 12 bases agree with TRBD2. Germline V gene data show CDR1 as SGHRS and CDR2 as YFSETQ. The CDR3 is 18 amino acids. This chain's CDR3 is CASSLGRLAGDTLNRQFF. The CDR3 region has the DNA TGCGCCAGCAGTTTGGGGAGACTAGCGGGAGATACCCTAAACAGGCAGTTCTTC.

This clone was picked up one time. The chain has TRBV6-5 and TRBJ2-7; the D call may be TRBD1 or TRBD2 (5 bases each). CDR1 MNHEY and CDR2 SVGAGI come from the germline V gene. Trimming left V 7 bases short and J 5 bases short, with 15 bases between. The CDR3 sequence is 13 residues long. The chain's CDR3 is CASMRGDGNEQYF. The CDR3 bases are TGTGCCAGCATGAGGGGAGATGGGAACGAGCAGTACTTC.

CDR3 residues: CASSGTLGTEAFF. CDR3 bases: TGTGCCAGCAGCGGGACGCTGGGGACTGAAGCTTTCTTT. V usage is TRBV7-6 and J usage is TRBJ1-1, with a tentative D call TRBD1 (5 bases). Germline-derived CDR1 and CDR2 are SGHVS and FNYEAQ. This CDR3 contains 13 residues. Between the trimmed V and J ends, which lost 5 bases and 5 bases, there was a span of 12 bases.

The chain recombines TRBV5-1 with TRBJ2-5; D is unclear. The germline gives CDR1 SGHRS, CDR2 YFSETQ. The V end lost 1 base, the J end lost 0 bases, and 7 bases lay between the germline ends. The CDR3 is made up of 14 amino acids. CDR3 sequence (DNA): TGCGCCAGCAGCTTGAACAGTCACCAAGAGACCCAGTACTTC. It encodes CASSLNSHQETQYF.

The J gene is TRBJ2-5, the V gene TRBV6-1; D call uncertain. The CDR3 has 14 residues. Per germline, CDR1 MNHNS and CDR2 SASEGT. The germline V and J ends were trimmed by 5 bases and 4 bases, with 14 bases remaining between them. The CDR3 DNA follows: TGTGCCAGCAGTTATTCCCAGGAGAGAGAGACCCAGTACTTC. Its protein is CASSYSQERETQYF.

V is TRBV4-1 and J is TRBJ1-4; 7 positions agree with TRBD1. Germline loops: CDR1 MGHRA, CDR2 YSYEKL. Trimming at V came to 3 bases and at J to 6 bases, leaving 7 bases not matched to a gene. The CDR3 contains 15 residues. Written as DNA, the CDR3 is TGCGCCAGCAGCCAGCCGGGACAGAGATATGAAAAACTGTTTTTT. It specifies CASSQPGQRYEKLFF.

The chain uses TRBV6-5 and TRBJ1-2, with 10 positions matching TRBD1. The germline V gene has CDR1 MNHEY and CDR2 SVGAGI. Trimming cost V 2 bases and J 5 bases; bases outside gene matches: 2. The CDR3 runs to 14 residues. CDR3 DNA sequence: TGTGCCAGCAGTTACGAGGGACAGGGGTATGGCTACACCTTC. This encodes CASSYEGQGYGYTF.

With respect to this clone: The sample holds other DNA sequences that translate to the same CDR3. This chain joins TRBV7-8 and TRBJ1-2; TRBD1 aligns across 7 bases. This CDR3 comprises 14 residues. J was trimmed by 4 bases and V by 0 bases; bases with no gene match: 2. Germline CDR1 SGHVS, CDR2 FQNEAQ. DNA for the CDR3: TGTGCCAGCAGCTTAGCGGGGACAGTCTATGGCTACACCTTC. It is translated as CASSLAGTVYGYTF.

The chain joins TRBV2 to TRBJ2-5, with 7 nucleotides matching TRBD2. The CDR3 is made up of 14 amino acids. After removal of 5 bases from V and 5 bases from J, the junction contained 8 bases not matched to a gene. Germline V gene lookup returns CDR1 SNHLY and CDR2 FYNNEI. The CDR3 DNA is TGTGCCAGCAGTCAACCCCAGGGAGGGGAGACCCAGTACTTC. This encodes CASSQPQGGETQYF.

The chain recombines TRBV6-6 with TRBJ1-3; no definite D call. The germline V gene has CDR1 MNHNY and CDR2 SVGAGI (reference sequence). The CDR3 is 16 residues long. The V gene lost 10 bases and the J gene lost 3 bases, with 22 bases spanning the gap. CDR3 DNA sequence: TGTGCCACGGGTCGGCGAGGAGTCGCCCATGGAAACACCATATATTTT. Residues: CATGRRGVAHGNTIYF.

The chain uses TRBV14 and TRBJ2-5; 7 nucleotides agree with TRBD2. CDR1 is SGHDN, CDR2 FVKESK, per germline. J was trimmed by 7 bases and V by 4 bases; bases with no gene match: 0. This CDR3 has 11 amino acids. The DNA for the CDR3 is TGTGCCAGCAGCCCGGGAGGGACCCAGTACTTC. Its translation: CASSPGGTQYF.

V usage is TRBV10-1 and J usage is TRBJ2-7; 9 bases match TRBD2. V dropped 6 bases and J dropped 6; count of bases not matched to a gene: 6. The CDR3 spans 13 residues. Germline V gene lookup returns CDR1 WNHNN and CDR2 SYGVQD (reference sequence). CDR3 in DNA: TGCGCCAGCAGCCGGTCTAGCGGGATCGAGCAGTACTTC. Amino acid sequence: CASSRSSGIEQYF.

This rearrangement joins TRBV5-1 to TRBJ1-5; D unresolved. The germline V gene has CDR1 SGHRS and CDR2 YFSETQ. The CDR3 totals 14 residues. Deletions cut 0 bases from V and 4 bases from J, with 8 bases between. In DNA, the CDR3 is TGCGCCAGCAGCTTGGGGGCGGGGAATCAGCCCCAGCATTTT. It translates to CASSLGAGNQPQHF. The complete variable domain, with remaining parts taken from reference TRBV5-1 and TRBJ1-5, reads KAGVTQTPRYLIKTRGQQVTLSCSPISGHRSVSWYQQTPGQGLQFLFEYFSETQRNKGNFPGRFSGRQFSNSRSEMNVSTLELGDSALYLCASSLGAGNQPQHFGDGTRLSIL.